This TCR beta chain was observed in a study of shared clonotypes between healthy human individuals. Turning to the study itself: Per donor, CD8 memory used one plate, CD8 naive used two, CD4 memory used three and CD4 naive used three. Findings and limits, study-wide: The diversity represented, both genetic and in exposure history, was limited by few donors. Compared with clonotypes that all four donors shared, non-shared clonotypes had lower generation probabilities.

Sequencing was performed with immunoSEQ multiplex PCR; in TCRdb, only in-frame clones are kept and a portion is missing. The repertoire consists of roughly 2.5 million clones, with just over 90% occurring once and the leading ten covering 0.11% to 0.15%. About this clone itself: No antigen is known for it.

The sample was naive CD4+ T cells sorted from blood. Subset specified: CD45RA+ positively selected. This TCR was recovered from a man aged 18 to 35 in good health.

The CDR3 here is CASSGGTLRNSNQPQHF. The DNA for the CDR3 is TGTGCCAGTAGTGGGGGGACCCTAAGAAATAGCAATCAGCCCCAGCATTTT. The chain combines TRBV19 with TRBJ1-5, with D possibly matching TRBD1 (5 bases). The CDR3 spans 17 residues. V was clipped by 5 bases and J by 0 bases, with 17 bases between them. Germline lookup yields CDR1 LNHDA and CDR2 SQIVND (reference sequence).